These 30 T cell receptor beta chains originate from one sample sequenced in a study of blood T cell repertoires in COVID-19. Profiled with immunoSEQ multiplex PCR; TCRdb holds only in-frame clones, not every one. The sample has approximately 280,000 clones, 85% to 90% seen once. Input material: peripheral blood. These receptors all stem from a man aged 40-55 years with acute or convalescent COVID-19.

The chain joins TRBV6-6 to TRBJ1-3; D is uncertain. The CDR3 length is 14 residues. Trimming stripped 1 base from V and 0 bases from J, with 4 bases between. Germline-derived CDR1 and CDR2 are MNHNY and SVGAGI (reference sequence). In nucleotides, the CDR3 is TGTGCCAGCAGTTACTGGCCCTCTGGAAACACCATATATTTT. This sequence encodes CASSYWPSGNTIYF.

The CDR3, as DNA: TGTGCCAGCAGCGTAAGTGGGCCCGGGGAGCTGTTTTTT. It yields the protein CASSVSGPGELFF. V usage is TRBV9 and J usage is TRBJ2-2, with no clear D. V shed 1 base and J shed 6 bases, with 7 bases lying between them. Germline V gene data show CDR1 as SGDLS and CDR2 as YYNGEE. The CDR3 sequence is 13 residues long.

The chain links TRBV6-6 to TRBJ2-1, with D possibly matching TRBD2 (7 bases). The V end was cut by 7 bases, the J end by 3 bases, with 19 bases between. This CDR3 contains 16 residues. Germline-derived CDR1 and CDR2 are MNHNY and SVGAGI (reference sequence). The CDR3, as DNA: TGTGCCAGCATGGGCGGGGGCCATTCCTACTACAATGAGCAGTTCTTC. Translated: CASMGGGHSYYNEQFF.

The chain's CDR3 is CSAANSYGYTF. The CDR3 region has the DNA TGCAGTGCTGCTAATAGCTATGGCTACACCTTC. The genes are TRBV20-1 and TRBJ1-2; D unclear. Germline lookup yields CDR1 DFQATT and CDR2 SNEGSKA (reference sequence). The CDR3 spans 11 residues. Trimming left V 5 bases short and J 4 bases short, with 8 bases between.

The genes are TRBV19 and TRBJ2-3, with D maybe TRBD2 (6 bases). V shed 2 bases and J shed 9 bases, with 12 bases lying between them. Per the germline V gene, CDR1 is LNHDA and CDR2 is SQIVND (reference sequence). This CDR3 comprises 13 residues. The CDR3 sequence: CASSISGEWTQYF. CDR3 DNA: TGTGCCAGTAGTATATCGGGGGAATGGACGCAGTATTTT.

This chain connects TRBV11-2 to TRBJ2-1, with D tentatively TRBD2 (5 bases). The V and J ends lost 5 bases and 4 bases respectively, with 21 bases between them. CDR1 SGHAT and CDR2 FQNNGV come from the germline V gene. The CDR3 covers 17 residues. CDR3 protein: CASSKRQVILRYNEQFF. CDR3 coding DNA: TGTGCCAGCAGCAAGCGGCAAGTAATCCTAAGGTACAATGAGCAGTTCTTC.

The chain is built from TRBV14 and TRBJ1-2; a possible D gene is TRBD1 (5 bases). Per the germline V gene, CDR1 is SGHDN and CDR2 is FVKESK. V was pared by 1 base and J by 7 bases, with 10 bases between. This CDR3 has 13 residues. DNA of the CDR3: TGTGCCAGCAGCCAAGCAGGGAACGGTGGCTACACCTTC. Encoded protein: CASSQAGNGGYTF.

The CDR3 region is CAAGPDTQYF. As DNA, the CDR3 is TGTGCCGCAGGTCCAGATACGCAGTATTTT. The chain links TRBV25-1 to TRBJ2-3; no clear D. With 11 bases removed from V and 4 bases from J, the gap between germline ends came to 7 bases. The CDR3 length is 10 residues. Germline V CDR1 and CDR2: MGHDK, SYGVNS.

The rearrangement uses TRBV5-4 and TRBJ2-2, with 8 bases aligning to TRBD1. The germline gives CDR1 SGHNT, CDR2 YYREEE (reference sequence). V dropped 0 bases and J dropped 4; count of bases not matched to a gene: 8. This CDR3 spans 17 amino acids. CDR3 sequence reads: CASSLGTGRGVTGELFF. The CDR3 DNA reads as TGTGCCAGCAGCTTGGGGACAGGGCGCGGGGTCACCGGGGAGCTGTTTTTT.

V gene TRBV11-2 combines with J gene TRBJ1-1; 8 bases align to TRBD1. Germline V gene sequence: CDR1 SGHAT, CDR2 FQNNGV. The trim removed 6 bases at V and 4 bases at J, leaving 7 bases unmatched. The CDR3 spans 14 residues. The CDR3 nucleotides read TGTGCCAGCAGACAGGACAGGGTCAGCACTGAAGCTTTCTTT. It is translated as CASRQDRVSTEAFF.

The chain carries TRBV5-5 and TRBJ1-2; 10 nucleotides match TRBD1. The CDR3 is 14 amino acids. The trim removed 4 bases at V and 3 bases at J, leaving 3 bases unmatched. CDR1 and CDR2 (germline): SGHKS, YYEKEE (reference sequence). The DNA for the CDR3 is TGTGCCAGCAGCCCAGGGACAGGGGACTATGGCTACACCTTC. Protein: CASSPGTGDYGYTF. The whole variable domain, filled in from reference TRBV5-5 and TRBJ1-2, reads DAGVTQSPTHLIKTRGQQVTLRCSPISGHKSVSWYQQVLGQGPQFIFQYYEKEERGRGNFPDRFSARQFPNYSSELNVNALLLGDSALYLCASSPGTGDYGYTFGSGTRLTVV.

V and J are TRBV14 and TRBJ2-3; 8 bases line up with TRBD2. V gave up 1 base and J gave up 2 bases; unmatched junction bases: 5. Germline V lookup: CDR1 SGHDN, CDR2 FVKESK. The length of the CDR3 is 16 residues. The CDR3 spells CASSQGLAGFTDTQYF. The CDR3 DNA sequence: TGTGCCAGCAGCCAAGGTTTAGCGGGGTTCACAGATACGCAGTATTTT. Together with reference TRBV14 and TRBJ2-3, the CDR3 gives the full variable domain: EAGVTQFPSHSVIEKGQTVTLRCDPISGHDNLYWYRRVMGKEIKFLLHFVKESKQDESGMPNNRFLAERTGGTYSTLKVQPAELEDSGVYFCASSQGLAGFTDTQYFGPGTRLTVL.

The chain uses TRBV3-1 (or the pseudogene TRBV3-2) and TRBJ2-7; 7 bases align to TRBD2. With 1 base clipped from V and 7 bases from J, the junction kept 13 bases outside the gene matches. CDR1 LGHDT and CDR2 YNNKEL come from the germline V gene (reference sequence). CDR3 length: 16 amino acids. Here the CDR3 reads CASSQGPASGRGEQYF. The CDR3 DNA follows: TGTGCCAGCAGCCAAGGTCCAGCTAGCGGACGGGGGGAGCAGTACTTC.

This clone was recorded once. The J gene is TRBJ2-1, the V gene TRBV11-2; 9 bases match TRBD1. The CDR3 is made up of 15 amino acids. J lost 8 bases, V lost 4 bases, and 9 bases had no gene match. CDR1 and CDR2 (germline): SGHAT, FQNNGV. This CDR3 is CASSSFTGQGDEQFF. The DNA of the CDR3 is TGTGCCAGCAGCTCCTTTACGGGACAGGGCGATGAGCAGTTCTTC.

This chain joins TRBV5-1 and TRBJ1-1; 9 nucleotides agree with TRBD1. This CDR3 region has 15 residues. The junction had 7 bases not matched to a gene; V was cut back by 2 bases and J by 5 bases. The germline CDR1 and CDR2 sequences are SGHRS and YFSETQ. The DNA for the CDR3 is TGCGCCAGCAGCTTAACAGGGGGCCGGAGTACTGAAGCTTTCTTT. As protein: CASSLTGGRSTEAFF.

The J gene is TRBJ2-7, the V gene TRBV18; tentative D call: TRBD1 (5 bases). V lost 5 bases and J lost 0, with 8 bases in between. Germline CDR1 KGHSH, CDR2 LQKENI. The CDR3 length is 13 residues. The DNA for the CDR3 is TGTGCCAGCTCAGGGGCGGCCTCCTACGAGCAGTACTTC. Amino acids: CASSGAASYEQYF.

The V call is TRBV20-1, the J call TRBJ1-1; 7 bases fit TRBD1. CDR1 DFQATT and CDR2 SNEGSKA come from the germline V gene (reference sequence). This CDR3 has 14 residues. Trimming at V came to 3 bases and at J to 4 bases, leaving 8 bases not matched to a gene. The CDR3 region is CSASEGALGTEAFF. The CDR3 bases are TGCAGTGCTAGTGAGGGGGCCTTGGGCACTGAAGCTTTCTTT.

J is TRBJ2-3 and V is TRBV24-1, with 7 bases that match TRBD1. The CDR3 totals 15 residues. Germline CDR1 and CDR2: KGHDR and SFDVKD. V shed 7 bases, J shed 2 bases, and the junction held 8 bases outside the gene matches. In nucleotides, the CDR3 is TGTGCCACCAGCCCCGAGGGACAGTTCACAGATACGCAGTATTTT. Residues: CATSPEGQFTDTQYF.

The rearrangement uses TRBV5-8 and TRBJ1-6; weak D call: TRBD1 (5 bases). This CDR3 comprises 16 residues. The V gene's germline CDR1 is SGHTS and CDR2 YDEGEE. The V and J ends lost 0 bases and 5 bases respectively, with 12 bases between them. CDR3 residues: CASSLGRGTDNSPLHF. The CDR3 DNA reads TGTGCCAGCAGCTTGGGCCGCGGGACGGATAATTCACCCCTCCACTTT. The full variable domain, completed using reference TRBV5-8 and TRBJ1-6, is EAGVTQSPTHLIKTRGQQATLRCSPISGHTSVYWYQQALGLGLQFLLWYDEGEERNRGNFPPRFSGRQFPNYSSELNVNALELEDSALYLCASSLGRGTDNSPLHFGNGTRLTVT.

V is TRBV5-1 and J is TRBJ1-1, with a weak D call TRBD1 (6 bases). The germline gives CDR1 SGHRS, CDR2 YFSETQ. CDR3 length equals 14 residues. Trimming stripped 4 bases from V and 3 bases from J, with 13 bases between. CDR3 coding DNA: TGCGCCAGCAGCGAACAGGGTGGGTACACTGAAGCTTTCTTT. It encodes CASSEQGGYTEAFF.

Written as DNA, the CDR3 is TGTGCCAGCAGTAATTCGGGACTCCCTTCCCCCGAAGCTTTCTTT. Its protein product is CASSNSGLPSPEAFF. The chain combines TRBV6-5 with TRBJ1-1; TRBD1 is a possible D gene (5 bases). V lost 5 bases and J 8 bases, leaving 21 bases between the germline ends. This CDR3 has 15 residues. Germline V gives CDR1 MNHEY, CDR2 SVGAGI.

In DNA, the CDR3 is TGTGCCAGCAGCAAAAGGGGGGGGTCCTACGAGCAGTACTTC. Translated, it gives CASSKRGGSYEQYF. The chain carries TRBV21-1 and TRBJ2-7; the table calls TRBD2, which could not be checked here. TRBV21-1 is recorded as a pseudogene. There are 14 residues in the CDR3.

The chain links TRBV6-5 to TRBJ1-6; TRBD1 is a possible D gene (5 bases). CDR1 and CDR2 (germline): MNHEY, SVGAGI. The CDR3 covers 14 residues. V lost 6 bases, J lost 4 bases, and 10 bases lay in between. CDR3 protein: CASSRAAYNSPLHF. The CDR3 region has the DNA TGTGCCAGCAGCAGGGCAGCTTATAATTCACCCCTCCACTTT.

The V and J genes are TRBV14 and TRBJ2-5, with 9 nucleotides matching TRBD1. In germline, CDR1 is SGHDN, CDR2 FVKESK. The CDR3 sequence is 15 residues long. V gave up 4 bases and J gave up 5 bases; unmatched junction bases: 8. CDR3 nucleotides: TGTGCCAGCAGCCCCTACAGGGGGCCCACGGAGACCCAGTACTTC. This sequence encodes CASSPYRGPTETQYF.

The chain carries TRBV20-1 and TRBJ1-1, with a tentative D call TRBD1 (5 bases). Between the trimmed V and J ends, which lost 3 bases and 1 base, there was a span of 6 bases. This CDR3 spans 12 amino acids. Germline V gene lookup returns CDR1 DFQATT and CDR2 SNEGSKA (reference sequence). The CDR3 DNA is TGCAGTGCTAGTAGGGGGAACACTGAAGCTTTCTTT. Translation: CSASRGNTEAFF.

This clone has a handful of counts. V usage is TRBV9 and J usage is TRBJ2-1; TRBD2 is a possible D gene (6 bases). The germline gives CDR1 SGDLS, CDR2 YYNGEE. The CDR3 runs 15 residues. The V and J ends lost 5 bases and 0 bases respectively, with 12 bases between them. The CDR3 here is CASRNSGSSYNEQFF. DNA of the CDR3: TGTGCCAGCAGGAATAGCGGTAGCTCCTACAATGAGCAGTTCTTC.

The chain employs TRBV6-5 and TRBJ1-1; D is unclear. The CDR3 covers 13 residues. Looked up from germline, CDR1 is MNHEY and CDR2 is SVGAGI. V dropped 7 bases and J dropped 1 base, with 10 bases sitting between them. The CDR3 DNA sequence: TGTGCCAGCACCCTAGAACCGAACACTGAAGCTTTCTTT. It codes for CASTLEPNTEAFF.

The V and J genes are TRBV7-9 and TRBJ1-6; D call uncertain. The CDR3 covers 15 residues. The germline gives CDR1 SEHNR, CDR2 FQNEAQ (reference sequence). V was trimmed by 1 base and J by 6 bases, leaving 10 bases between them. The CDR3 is CASSLVAGGNSPLHF. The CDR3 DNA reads TGTGCCAGCAGCTTAGTGGCAGGTGGTAATTCACCCCTCCACTTT.

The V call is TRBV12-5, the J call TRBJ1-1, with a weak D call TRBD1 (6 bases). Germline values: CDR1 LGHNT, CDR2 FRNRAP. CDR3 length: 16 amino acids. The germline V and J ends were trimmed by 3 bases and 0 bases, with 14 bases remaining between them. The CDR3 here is CASGFGQYGMNTEAFF. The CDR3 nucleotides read TGTGCTAGTGGTTTCGGACAGTATGGCATGAACACTGAAGCTTTCTTT.

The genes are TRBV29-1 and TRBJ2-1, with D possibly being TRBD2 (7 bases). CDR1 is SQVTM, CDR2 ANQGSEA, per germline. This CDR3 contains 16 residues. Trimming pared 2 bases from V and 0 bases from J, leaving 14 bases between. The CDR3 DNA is TGCAGCGTTGAATTGGGGGGGCCATTCTCCTACAATGAGCAGTTCTTC. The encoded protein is CSVELGGPFSYNEQFF.